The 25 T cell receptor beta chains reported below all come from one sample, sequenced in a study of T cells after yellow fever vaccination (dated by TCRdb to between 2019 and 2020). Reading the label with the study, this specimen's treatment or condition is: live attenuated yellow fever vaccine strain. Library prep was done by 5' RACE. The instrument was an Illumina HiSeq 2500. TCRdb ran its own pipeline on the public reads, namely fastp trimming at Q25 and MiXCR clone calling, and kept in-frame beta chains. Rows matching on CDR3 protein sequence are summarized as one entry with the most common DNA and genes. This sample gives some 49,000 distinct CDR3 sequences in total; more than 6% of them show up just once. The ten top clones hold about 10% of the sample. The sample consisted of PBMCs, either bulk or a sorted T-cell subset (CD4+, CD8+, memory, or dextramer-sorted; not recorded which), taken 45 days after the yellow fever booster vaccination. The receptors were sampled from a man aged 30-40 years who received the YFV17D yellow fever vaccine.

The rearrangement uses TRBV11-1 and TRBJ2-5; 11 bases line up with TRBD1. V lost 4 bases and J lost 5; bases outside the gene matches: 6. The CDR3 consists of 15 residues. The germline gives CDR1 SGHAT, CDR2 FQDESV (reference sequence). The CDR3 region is CASSSRTGGGETQYF. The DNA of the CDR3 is TGTGCCAGCAGCTCCCGGACAGGGGGCGGGGAGACCCAGTACTTC.

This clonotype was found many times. CDR3 residues: CASSLAAEGEQYF. As DNA, the CDR3 is TGTGCCAGCAGCTTAGCTGCAGAAGGCGAGCAGTACTTC. The V call is TRBV11-2, the J call TRBJ2-7; D is unresolved. Trimming stripped 1 base from V and 6 bases from J, with 10 bases between. Looked up from germline, CDR1 is SGHAT and CDR2 is FQNNGV. The CDR3 consists of 13 residues.

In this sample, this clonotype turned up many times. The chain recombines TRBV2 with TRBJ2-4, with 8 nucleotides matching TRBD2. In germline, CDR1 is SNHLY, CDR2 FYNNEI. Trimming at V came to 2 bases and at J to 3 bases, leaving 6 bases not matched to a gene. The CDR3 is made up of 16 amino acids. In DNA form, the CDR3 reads TGTGCCAGCAGTGAACAGGCGGGAGGCGTCAAAAACATTCAGTACTTC. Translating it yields CASSEQAGGVKNIQYF.

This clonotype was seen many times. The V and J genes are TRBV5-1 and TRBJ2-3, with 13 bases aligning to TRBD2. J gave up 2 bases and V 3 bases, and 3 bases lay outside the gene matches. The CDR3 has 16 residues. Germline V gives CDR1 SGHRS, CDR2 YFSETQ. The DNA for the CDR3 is TGCGCCAGCAGCTCGGGACTAGCGGGATACACAGATACGCAGTATTTT. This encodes CASSSGLAGYTDTQYF. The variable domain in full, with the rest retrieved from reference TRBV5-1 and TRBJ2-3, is KAGVTQTPRYLIKTRGQQVTLSCSPISGHRSVSWYQQTPGQGLQFLFEYFSETQRNKGNFPGRFSGRQFSNSRSEMNVSTLELGDSALYLCASSSGLAGYTDTQYFGPGTRLTVL.

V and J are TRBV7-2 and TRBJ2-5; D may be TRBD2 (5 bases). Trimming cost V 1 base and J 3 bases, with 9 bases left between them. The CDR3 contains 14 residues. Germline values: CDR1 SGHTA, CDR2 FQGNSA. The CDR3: CASSLDSAEETQYF. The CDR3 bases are TGTGCCAGCAGCTTAGATAGCGCTGAAGAGACCCAGTACTTC.

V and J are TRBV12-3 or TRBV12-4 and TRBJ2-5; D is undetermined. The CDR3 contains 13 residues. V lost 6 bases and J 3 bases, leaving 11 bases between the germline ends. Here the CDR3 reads CASSPGRKETQYF. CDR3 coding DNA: TGTGCCAGCAGCCCTGGACGGAAAGAGACCCAGTACTTC.

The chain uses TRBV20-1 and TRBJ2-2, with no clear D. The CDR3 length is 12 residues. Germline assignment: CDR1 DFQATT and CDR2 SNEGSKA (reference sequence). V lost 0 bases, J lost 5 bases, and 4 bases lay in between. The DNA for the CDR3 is TGCAGTGCTAGAGACGGTACCGGGGAGCTGTTTTTT. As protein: CSARDGTGELFF.

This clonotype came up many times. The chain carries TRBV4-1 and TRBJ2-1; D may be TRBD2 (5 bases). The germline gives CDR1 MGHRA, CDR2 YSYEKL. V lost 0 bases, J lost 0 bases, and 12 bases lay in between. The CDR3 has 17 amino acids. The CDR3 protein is CASSQDLSGSSYNEQFF. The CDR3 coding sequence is TGCGCCAGCAGCCAAGATCTGAGTGGGAGCTCCTACAATGAGCAGTTCTTC.

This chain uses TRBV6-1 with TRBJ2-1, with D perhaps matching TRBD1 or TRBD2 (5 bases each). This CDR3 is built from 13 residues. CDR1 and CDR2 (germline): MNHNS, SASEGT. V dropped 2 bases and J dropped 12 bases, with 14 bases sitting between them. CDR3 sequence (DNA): TGTGCCAGCAGTGAAACGGGACGTCAGGGGCAGTTCTTC. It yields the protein CASSETGRQGQFF.

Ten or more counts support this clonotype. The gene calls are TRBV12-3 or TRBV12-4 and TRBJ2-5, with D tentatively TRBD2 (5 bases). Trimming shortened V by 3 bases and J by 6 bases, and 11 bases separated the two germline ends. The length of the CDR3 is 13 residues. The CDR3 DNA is TGTGCCAGCAGTTTGGCGGGCCAGCAGACCCAGTACTTC. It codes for CASSLAGQQTQYF.

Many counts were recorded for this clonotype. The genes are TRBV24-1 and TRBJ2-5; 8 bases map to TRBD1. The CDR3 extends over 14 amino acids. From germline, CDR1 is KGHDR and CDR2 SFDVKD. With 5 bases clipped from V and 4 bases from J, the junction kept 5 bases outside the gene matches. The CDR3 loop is CATSGPTGVETQYF. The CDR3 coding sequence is TGTGCCACCAGTGGTCCGACAGGGGTAGAGACCCAGTACTTC.

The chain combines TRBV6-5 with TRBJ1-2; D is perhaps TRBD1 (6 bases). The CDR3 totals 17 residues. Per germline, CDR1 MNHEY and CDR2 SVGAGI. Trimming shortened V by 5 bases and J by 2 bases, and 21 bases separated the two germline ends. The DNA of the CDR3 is TGTGCCAGCAGTCTCTCACAGGGTGGAGGTTCGAACTATGGCTACACCTTC. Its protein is CASSLSQGGGSNYGYTF.

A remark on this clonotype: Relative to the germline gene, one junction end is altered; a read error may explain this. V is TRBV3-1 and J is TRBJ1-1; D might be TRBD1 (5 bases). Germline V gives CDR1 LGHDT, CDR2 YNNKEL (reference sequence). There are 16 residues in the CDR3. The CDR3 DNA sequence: TGTTCCAGCAGCCCCTTTTTGGGGCAGGGAGGTTTTGAAGCTTTCTTT. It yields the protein CSSSPFLGQGGFEAFF.

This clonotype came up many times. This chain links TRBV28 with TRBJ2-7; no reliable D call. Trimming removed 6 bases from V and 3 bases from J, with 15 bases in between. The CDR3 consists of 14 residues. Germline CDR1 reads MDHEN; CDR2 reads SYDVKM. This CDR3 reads CASSLLGPGYEQYF. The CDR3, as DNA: TGTGCCAGCAGCCTCCTTGGGCCTGGCTACGAGCAGTACTTC.

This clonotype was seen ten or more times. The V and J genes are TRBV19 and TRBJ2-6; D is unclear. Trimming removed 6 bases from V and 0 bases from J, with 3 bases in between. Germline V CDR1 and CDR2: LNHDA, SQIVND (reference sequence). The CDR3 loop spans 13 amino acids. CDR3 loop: CASRDSGANVLTF. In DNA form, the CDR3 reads TGTGCCAGTAGAGACTCTGGGGCCAACGTCCTGACTTTC.

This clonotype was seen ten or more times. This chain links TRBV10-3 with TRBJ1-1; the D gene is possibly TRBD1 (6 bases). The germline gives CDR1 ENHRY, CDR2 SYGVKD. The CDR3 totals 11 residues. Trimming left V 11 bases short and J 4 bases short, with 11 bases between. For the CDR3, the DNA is TGTGCCGTACAGGGACGCACTGAAGCTTTCTTT. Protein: CAVQGRTEAFF.

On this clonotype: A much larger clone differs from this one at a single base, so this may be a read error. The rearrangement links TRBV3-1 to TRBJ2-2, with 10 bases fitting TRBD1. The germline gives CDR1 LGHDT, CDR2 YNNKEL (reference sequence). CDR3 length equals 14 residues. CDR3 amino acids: CACSLGGQGGELFF. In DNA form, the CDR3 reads TGTGCCTGCAGTTTGGGGGGACAGGGGGGGGAGCTGTTTTTT.

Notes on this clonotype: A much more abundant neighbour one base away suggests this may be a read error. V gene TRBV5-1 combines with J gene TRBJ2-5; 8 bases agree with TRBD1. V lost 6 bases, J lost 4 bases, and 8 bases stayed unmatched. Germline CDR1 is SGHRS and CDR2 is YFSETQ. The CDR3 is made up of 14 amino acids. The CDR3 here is CASTSGQGRETQYF. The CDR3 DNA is TGCGCCAGCACCTCAGGACAGGGACGAGAGACCCAGTACTTC.

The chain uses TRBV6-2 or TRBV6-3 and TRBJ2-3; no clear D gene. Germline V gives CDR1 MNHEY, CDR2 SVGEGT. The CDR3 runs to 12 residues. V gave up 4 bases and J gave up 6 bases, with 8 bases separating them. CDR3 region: CASSSGRDTQYF. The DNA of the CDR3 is TGTGCCAGCAGTTCGGGTAGGGATACGCAGTATTTT.

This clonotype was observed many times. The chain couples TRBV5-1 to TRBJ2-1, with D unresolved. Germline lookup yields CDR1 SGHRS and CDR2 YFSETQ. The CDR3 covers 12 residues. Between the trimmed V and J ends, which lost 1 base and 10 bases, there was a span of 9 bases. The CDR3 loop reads CASSLSGPEQFF. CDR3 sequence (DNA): TGCGCCAGCAGCTTGTCAGGTCCCGAGCAGTTCTTC. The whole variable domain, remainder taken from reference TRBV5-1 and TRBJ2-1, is KAGVTQTPRYLIKTRGQQVTLSCSPISGHRSVSWYQQTPGQGLQFLFEYFSETQRNKGNFPGRFSGRQFSNSRSEMNVSTLELGDSALYLCASSLSGPEQFFGPGTRLTVL.

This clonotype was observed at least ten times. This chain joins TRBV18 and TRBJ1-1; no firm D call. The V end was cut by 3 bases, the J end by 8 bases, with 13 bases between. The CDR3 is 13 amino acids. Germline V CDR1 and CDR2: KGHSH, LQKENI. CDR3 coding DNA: TGTGCCAGCTCACCTCCCCCGGGCTCCGAAGCTTTCTTT. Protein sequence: CASSPPPGSEAFF.

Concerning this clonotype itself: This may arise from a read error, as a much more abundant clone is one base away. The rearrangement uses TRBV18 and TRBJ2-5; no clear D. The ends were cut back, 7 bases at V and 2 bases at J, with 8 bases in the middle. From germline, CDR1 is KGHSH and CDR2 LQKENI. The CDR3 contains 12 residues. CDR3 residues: CASLPLQETQYF. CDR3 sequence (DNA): TGTGCCAGCTTACCCCTACAAGAGACCCAGTACTTC.

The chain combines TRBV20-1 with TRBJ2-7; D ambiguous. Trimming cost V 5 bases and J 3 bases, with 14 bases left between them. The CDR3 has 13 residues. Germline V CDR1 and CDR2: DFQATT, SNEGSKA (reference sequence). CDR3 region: CSAPRNPLYEQYF. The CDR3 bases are TGCAGTGCTCCGCGAAACCCCCTCTACGAGCAGTACTTC.

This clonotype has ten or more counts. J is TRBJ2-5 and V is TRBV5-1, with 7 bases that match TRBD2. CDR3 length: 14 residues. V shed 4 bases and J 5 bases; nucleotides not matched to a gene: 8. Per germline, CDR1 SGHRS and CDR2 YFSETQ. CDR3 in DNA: TGCGCCAGCAGCCAACTAGCGAGTCGGGAGACCCAGTACTTC. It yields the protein CASSQLASRETQYF.

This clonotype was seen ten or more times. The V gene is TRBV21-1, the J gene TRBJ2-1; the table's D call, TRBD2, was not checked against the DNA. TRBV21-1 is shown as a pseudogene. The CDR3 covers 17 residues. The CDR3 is CASSTRLAGVAYNEQFF. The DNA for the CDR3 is TGTGCCAGCAGCACCCGACTAGCGGGAGTGGCCTACAATGAGCAGTTCTTC.